This T cell receptor (beta chain) came from a study of kidney transplant recipient with SARS-CoV-2 infection. Points on this clonotype: This may arise from a read error, as a much more abundant clone is one base away. Because it lacks the conserved phenylalanine or tryptophan at the end, this CDR3 is likely a read error.

The J segment lost 3 bases and the V segment lost 0 bases, leaving 4 bases of the junction unmatched. The germline V gene encodes CDR1 KGHSH and CDR2 LQKENI. The CDR3 totals 15 residues. TCRdb passed the reads through MiXCR, listing each CDR3 protein once. The sample lists approximately 250,000 distinct CDR3 sequences; more than 25% were seen once. The sample consisted of a blood sample, taken at baseline and on roughly day 110 from a kidney transplant recipient. This TCR came from a male patient aged 25-45 years who had COVID-19 and was a kidney transplant recipient. A subset of T cells may come from the graft donor. The V gene is TRBV18, the J gene TRBJ1-1, with TRBD1 matching 7 bases. The CDR3 nucleotides are TGTGCCAGCTCACCACCGGGACAGCTATACACTGAAGCTTTCCTT. Its translation: CASSPPGQLYTEAFL.